Listed below are T cell receptor beta chains from one sample, sequenced in a study of T-cell memory formation after mild COVID-19. TCRdb analysed the 5' RACE reads with MiXCR anew, one entry per CDR3 protein. The data contain 350,000 to 500,000 distinct CDR3 sequences, 20% to 30% of them seen just once; the ten biggest clones take up over 10%. What was sequenced was PBMCs or a T cell subset sorted from them (not recorded which). The receptors were sampled from an adult woman who had mild COVID-19 (a few samples of this study predate the infection). Cell type and time point are not known. Each CDR3 is given with its conserved first and last residue.

V gene,J gene,CDR3 protein
TRBV6-2/TRBV6-3,TRBJ1-2,CASSRRDGTGGEGYTF
TRBV5-1,TRBJ2-2,CASSLWAGPNTGELFF
TRBV18,TRBJ2-7,CASSPGPHSYEQYF
TRBV7-2,TRBJ2-3,CASSYPGLATTDTQYF
TRBV4-2,TRBJ2-7,CASSGQGTYEQYF
TRBV20-1,TRBJ2-5,CSASPQSVRRWETQYF
TRBV9,TRBJ2-7,CASSADGTSGGEQYF
TRBV29-1,TRBJ2-3,CSAFLAGGPDTQYF
TRBV20-1,TRBJ2-7,CSARETASPYEQYF
TRBV12-3/TRBV12-4,TRBJ2-2,CASSFRLAGDTGELFF
TRBV28,TRBJ2-3,CASSSTSLKPYF
TRBV6-6,TRBJ1-2,CASRTPGSKYGYTF
TRBV21-1,TRBJ1-1,CASSIRDRNTEAFF
TRBV5-6,TRBJ2-1,CASSLGARSPGHEQFF
TRBV20-1,TRBJ2-2,CSAGKGLADNTGELFF
TRBV15,TRBJ1-5,CATSRDPRSGTRQPQHF
TRBV11-2,TRBJ2-1,CASSFGRGAYNEQFF
TRBV12-3/TRBV12-4,TRBJ2-3,CASTPGRWDTQYF
TRBV5-1,TRBJ2-3,CASCPTSNPSTDTQYF
TRBV6-1,TRBJ2-7,CASRGGQGSYEQYF
TRBV9,TRBJ1-2,CASSVDPGQGANYGYTF
TRBV6-5,TRBJ1-1,CASSYPDRNTEAFF
TRBV30,TRBJ1-3,CAWKRTGITGNTIYF
TRBV29-1,TRBJ1-2,CSVSLIGTSYGYTF
TRBV5-5,TRBJ1-2,CASSLEALSYGYTF
TRBV6-6,TRBJ1-1,CASSYLGQSNTEAFF
TRBV4-2,TRBJ2-5,CASSRSTPASGRYETQYF
TRBV7-3,TRBJ2-5,CASRGSSQETQYF
TRBV19,TRBJ1-2,CASSIGPGSYYGYTF
TRBV15,TRBJ1-1,CATSRPGPTSAEAFF
TRBV12-3/TRBV12-4,TRBJ1-1,CASSPRTGKMNTEAFF
TRBV4-2,TRBJ2-5,CASSPRGVNQARETQYF
TRBV15,TRBJ2-5,CATSRAEGLRGLETQYF
TRBV9,TRBJ2-7,CASSAPDVLNEQYF
TRBV15,TRBJ2-2,CATSGGLNTGELFF
TRBV5-1,TRBJ2-2,CASSQGQGHTGELFF
TRBV13,TRBJ2-5,CASSPERGRKTQYF
TRBV29-1,TRBJ2-7,CSASLRGADEQYF